The rows below give T cell receptor beta chains drawn from one sample of a study of blood T cell repertoires in COVID-19. The assay was immunoSEQ multiplex PCR, and TCRdb's table has in-frame clones only and misses some. The sample shows tens of thousands of clones, more than 70% of them seen only once. The material sequenced was peripheral blood. The source of these receptors is an elderly man with acute or convalescent COVID-19. Both conserved end residues are part of each CDR3. A D gene is named only where the DNA matches it firmly. Clone size is not always given. Where it is, it says once, few, many or a class for expanded clones.

v_call	clone_size	j_call	d_call	cdr3_aa	cdr3_nt
TRBV7-2	NA	TRBJ1-1	NA	CASSFGSDTEAFF	TGTGCCAGCAGCTTCGGGTCGGACACTGAAGCTTTCTTT
TRBV19	once	TRBJ1-5	NA	CASSYGNQPQHF	TGTGCCAGTAGCTATGGCAATCAGCCCCAGCATTTT
TRBV5-8	NA	TRBJ1-5	TRBD1	CASSPGQGKIGDQPQHF	TGTGCCAGCAGCCCGGGACAGGGAAAAATTGGAGATCAGCCCCAGCATTTT
TRBV5-1	NA	TRBJ2-1	TRBD2	CASRWTSDYNEQFF	TGCGCCAGCCGGTGGACTAGCGATTACAATGAGCAGTTCTTC
TRBV9	once	TRBJ2-5	TRBD2	CASTSGGEVGTQYF	TGTGCCAGCACCAGCGGGGGGGAGGTCGGGACCCAGTACTTC
TRBV12-5	NA	TRBJ2-2	NA	CASASRVVPGELFF	TGTGCTAGTGCATCCCGGGTTGTCCCCGGGGAGCTGTTTTTT
TRBV7-3	once	TRBJ1-3	NA	CASSLISRCRGGNTIYF	TGTGCCAGCAGCTTAATCTCCAGGTGCCGAGGGGGAAACACCATATATTTT
TRBV19	few	TRBJ1-6	NA	CASRNLAQGGGYNSPLHF	TGTGCCAGTAGAAACTTAGCCCAGGGCGGGGGCTATAATTCACCCCTCCACTTT
TRBV10-3	NA	TRBJ2-7	TRBD1	CAISDQQGTYEQYF	TGTGCCATCAGTGATCAACAGGGGACCTACGAGCAGTACTTC
TRBV27	NA	TRBJ2-2	TRBD1	CASSSLRDRVGELFF	TGTGCCAGCAGTTCCTTGAGGGACAGGGTTGGGGAGCTGTTTTTT
TRBV7-9	NA	TRBJ2-3	NA	CASSLELGQQYF	TGTGCCAGCAGCTTGGAACTAGGTCAGCAGTATTTT
TRBV28	NA	TRBJ1-3	NA	CASNPGLRGNTIYF	TGTGCCAGCAATCCGGGGTTACGGGGAAACACCATATATTTT
TRBV6-2/TRBV6-3	NA	TRBJ2-5	NA	CASSYRTQRETQYF	TGTGCCAGCAGTTACCGGACACAGAGGGAGACCCAGTACTTC
TRBV10-3	once	TRBJ2-7	NA	CAIRETTYEQYF	TGTGCCATCCGAGAGACAACCTACGAGCAGTACTTC
TRBV27	NA	TRBJ2-5	TRBD1	CASRDRDRYQETQYF	TGTGCCAGCAGAGACCGGGACAGGTACCAAGAGACCCAGTACTTC
TRBV18	once	TRBJ1-5	NA	CASSPGQGNQPQHF	TGTGCCAGCTCACCAGGCCAGGGTAATCAGCCCCAGCATTTT
TRBV3-1/TRBV3-2	NA	TRBJ2-3	TRBD2	CASSIPTSGGETDTQYF	TGTGCCAGCAGCATTCCCACTAGCGGGGGGGAAACAGATACGCAGTATTTT
TRBV19	NA	TRBJ2-7	NA	CASRTRDEQYF	TGTGCCAGTAGGACCAGGGACGAGCAGTACTTC
TRBV28	once	TRBJ1-2	NA	CASSTRQDLYGYTF	TGTGCCAGCAGTACCCGACAGGACCTCTATGGCTACACCTTC
TRBV6-2/TRBV6-3	NA	TRBJ2-7	TRBD2	CASSYSGLRVYEQYF	TGTGCCAGCAGTTACTCGGGACTAAGGGTCTACGAGCAGTACTTC
TRBV7-9	NA	TRBJ2-2	TRBD1	CASSTDRGKAGELFF	TGTGCCAGCAGTACCGACAGGGGGAAAGCCGGGGAGCTGTTTTTT
TRBV7-9	NA	TRBJ2-3	TRBD1	CASSVDRGPTDTQYF	TGTGCCAGCAGCGTCGACAGGGGGCCCACAGATACGCAGTATTTT
TRBV10-2	NA	TRBJ1-1	NA	CASSLRTMNTEAFF	TGCGCCAGCAGTCTGAGGACTATGAACACTGAAGCTTTCTTT
TRBV7-7	NA	TRBJ1-3	NA	CASSPLGPFSGNTIYF	TGTGCCAGCAGCCCCCTAGGTCCTTTCTCTGGAAACACCATATATTTT
TRBV18	NA	TRBJ2-2	TRBD1	CASSRDRDLTGELFF	TGTGCCAGCTCACGAGACAGGGACCTCACCGGGGAGCTGTTTTTT
TRBV19	NA	TRBJ2-5	TRBD1	CASRITGQGAGETQYF	TGTGCCAGTAGAATTACGGGACAGGGGGCAGGGGAGACCCAGTACTTC
TRBV7-3	NA	TRBJ2-1	TRBD1	CASSQMGQGNEQFF	TGTGCCAGCAGCCAAATGGGACAGGGCAATGAGCAGTTCTTC
TRBV5-6	NA	TRBJ2-5	TRBD1	CASSTDRGQETQYF	TGTGCCAGCAGCACGGACAGGGGGCAAGAGACCCAGTACTTC
TRBV5-4	NA	TRBJ2-7	TRBD1	CASSFKVGGAYEQYF	TGTGCCAGCAGCTTCAAAGTAGGGGGCGCGTACGAGCAGTACTTC
TRBV10-3	NA	TRBJ1-3	TRBD1	CASSGGWSGNTIYF	TGTGCCAGTTCAGGGGGCTGGTCTGGAAACACCATATATTTT
TRBV10-2	NA	TRBJ2-7	TRBD1	CASSDETGVDEQYF	TGCGCCAGCAGTGACGAGACAGGGGTGGACGAGCAGTACTTC
TRBV6-6	NA	TRBJ1-2	TRBD1	CASSLRGQANNYGYTF	TGTGCCAGCAGTCTTCGCGGACAGGCGAATAACTATGGCTACACCTTC
TRBV18	NA	TRBJ1-1	NA	CASSSGTPNTEAFF	TGTGCCAGCTCATCCGGGACACCGAACACTGAAGCTTTCTTT
TRBV18	NA	TRBJ1-3	NA	CASSPREFSGNTIYF	TGTGCCAGCTCACCCCGGGAGTTTAGCGGAAACACCATATATTTT
TRBV4-3	once	TRBJ2-2	NA	CAGRTDSVTGELFF	TGCGCCGGCAGGACGGACAGCGTTACCGGGGAGCTGTTTTTT
TRBV6-5	NA	TRBJ2-1	NA	CASRGAVTNEQFF	TGTGCCAGCAGGGGGGCGGTAACCAATGAGCAGTTCTTC
TRBV2	once	TRBJ1-5	TRBD1	CASRGPRTGTQPQHF	TGTGCCAGCCGCGGACCTCGGACAGGGACCCAGCCCCAGCATTTT
TRBV9	NA	TRBJ2-1	NA	CASSVGISGSYNEQFF	TGTGCCAGCAGCGTAGGGATAAGCGGGTCCTACAATGAGCAGTTCTTC
TRBV5-4	NA	TRBJ1-2	NA	CASSLGSPSYTF	TGTGCCAGCAGCTTGGGGAGCCCCAGCTACACCTTC
TRBV24-1	NA	TRBJ2-5	TRBD2	CATSDRSGSRGKTQYF	TGTGCCACCAGTGATCGTAGCGGGAGTAGAGGAAAGACCCAGTACTTC
TRBV28	NA	TRBJ1-2	NA	CASRAGIYGYTF	TGTGCCAGCAGGGCAGGGATCTATGGCTACACCTTC
TRBV5-5	NA	TRBJ1-4	NA	CASSPLIRGNNEKLFF	TGTGCCAGCAGCCCATTGATTCGGGGTAATAATGAAAAACTGTTTTTT
TRBV10-3	few	TRBJ2-3	TRBD2	CAVSGREGTDTQYF	TGTGCCGTCTCCGGCCGGGAGGGCACAGATACGCAGTATTTT
TRBV9	NA	TRBJ2-1	NA	CASSVAGLPNNEQFF	TGTGCCAGCAGCGTAGCAGGGTTGCCAAACAATGAGCAGTTCTTC
TRBV10-3	NA	TRBJ2-7	NA	CATIATPPHDEQYF	TGTGCCACCATTGCTACCCCCCCGCATGACGAGCAGTACTTC
TRBV7-2	once	TRBJ2-1	TRBD1	CASSLETGAYNEQFF	TGTGCCAGCAGCTTAGAAACAGGGGCTTACAATGAGCAGTTCTTC
TRBV19	NA	TRBJ1-1	NA	CASLRGGLASTEAFF	TGTGCCAGCCTTAGGGGGGGCCTCGCGAGCACTGAAGCTTTCTTT
TRBV7-2	NA	TRBJ2-7	NA	CASSLAGTYEQYF	TGTGCCAGCAGCTTGGCGGGCACCTACGAGCAGTACTTC
TRBV6-5	NA	TRBJ2-7	NA	CASSYSDRRYYEQYF	TGTGCCAGCAGTTACTCCGACAGGAGATACTACGAGCAGTACTTC
TRBV19	NA	TRBJ2-2	TRBD1	CASTRDRGPGGELFF	TGTGCCAGTACCCGGGACAGGGGGCCAGGCGGGGAGCTGTTTTTT
TRBV5-4	NA	TRBJ2-3	NA	CASSSPMSGRQADTQYF	TGTGCCAGCAGCTCACCAATGAGCGGGCGGCAAGCAGATACGCAGTATTTT
TRBV5-4	NA	TRBJ2-2	NA	CASSPPSGWNTGELFF	TGTGCCAGCAGCCCCCCGTCAGGGTGGAACACCGGGGAGCTGTTTTTT
TRBV7-2	NA	TRBJ2-3	NA	CASSLEGGGADTQYF	TGTGCCAGCAGCTTAGAGGGAGGGGGGGCAGATACGCAGTATTTT